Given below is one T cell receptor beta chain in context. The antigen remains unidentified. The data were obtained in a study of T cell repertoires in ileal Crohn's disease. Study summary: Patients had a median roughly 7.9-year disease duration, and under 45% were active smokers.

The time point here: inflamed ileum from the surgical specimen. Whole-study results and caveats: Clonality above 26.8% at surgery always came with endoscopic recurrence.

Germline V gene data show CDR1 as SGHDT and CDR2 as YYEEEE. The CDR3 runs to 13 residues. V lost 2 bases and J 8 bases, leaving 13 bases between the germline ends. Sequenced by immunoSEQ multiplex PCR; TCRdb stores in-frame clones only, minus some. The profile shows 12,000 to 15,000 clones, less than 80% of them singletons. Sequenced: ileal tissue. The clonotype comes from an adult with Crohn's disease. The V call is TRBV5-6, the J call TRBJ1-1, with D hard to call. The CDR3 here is CASSFWPPIEAFF. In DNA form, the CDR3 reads TGTGCCAGCAGCTTCTGGCCCCCCATAGAAGCTTTCTTT.